The 26 T cell receptor beta chains listed next were all sequenced from one sample in a study of OX40 agonist ivuxolimab in advanced cancers. Profiling relied on immunoSEQ multiplex PCR, and the TCRdb table lists in-frame clones only, not all of them. The table includes about 83,000 clones, about 80% detected once. The input for sequencing was CD4+ or CD8+ T cells sorted from blood, taken in a trial of the OX40 agonist ivuxolimab. The receptors come from an adult with an advanced solid tumor such as melanoma, head and neck, liver or kidney cancer.

V usage is TRBV30 and J usage is TRBJ2-5, with D hard to call. Trimming stripped 3 bases from V and 2 bases from J, with 4 bases between. This CDR3 has 11 amino acids. Germline CDR1 reads GTSNPN; CDR2 reads SVGIG (reference sequence). CDR3 nucleotide sequence: TGTGCCTGGAGGCAGCAAGAGACCCAGTACTTC. Translated, it gives CAWRQQETQYF. Using reference TRBV30 and TRBJ2-5 for the parts outside the CDR3, the full variable domain is SQTIHQWPATLVQPVGSPLSLECTVEGTSNPNLYWYRQAAGRGLQLLFYSVGIGQISSEVPQNLSASRPQDRQFILSSKKLLLSDSGFYLCAWRQQETQYFGPGTRLLVL.

This sequence joins TRBV7-2 and TRBJ2-1; 7 positions agree with TRBD1. Trimming took 4 bases from V and 4 from J; bases not matched to a gene: 4. The CDR3 length is 14 residues. The germline CDR1 and CDR2 sequences are SGHTA and FQGNSA. CDR3 loop: CASSWGTEYNEQFF. As DNA, the CDR3 is TGTGCCAGCAGCTGGGGGACAGAGTACAATGAGCAGTTCTTC.

V usage is TRBV14 and J usage is TRBJ2-7; D may correspond to TRBD1 or TRBD2 (5 bases each). This CDR3 has 13 amino acids. Trimming removed 3 bases from V and 0 bases from J, with 6 bases in between. CDR1 SGHDN and CDR2 FVKESK come from the germline V gene. CDR3 DNA: TGTGCCAGCAGCCAGGGGACCTCCTACGAGCAGTACTTC. Its translation: CASSQGTSYEQYF.

The chain recombines TRBV5-1 with TRBJ1-1; D unresolved. The CDR3 covers 14 residues. V shed 2 bases and J shed 1 base, with 9 bases lying between them. Looked up from germline, CDR1 is SGHRS and CDR2 is YFSETQ. Here the CDR3 reads CASSFSSANTEAFF. CDR3 DNA: TGCGCCAGCAGCTTCAGCAGCGCGAACACTGAAGCTTTCTTT.

By sample fraction, this clone is medium-sized. The chain recombines TRBV4-1 with TRBJ1-1; D is ambiguous. The CDR3 is 13 residues long. Germline CDR1 MGHRA, CDR2 YSYEKL. The V and J ends lost 4 bases and 11 bases respectively, with 17 bases between them. CDR3 loop: CASSRPGPPGAFF. CDR3 DNA: TGCGCCAGCAGCCGGCCTGGACCTCCTGGGGCTTTCTTT.

This chain connects TRBV18 to TRBJ2-2, with 7 bases fitting TRBD1. CDR1 KGHSH and CDR2 LQKENI come from the germline V gene. The CDR3 length is 17 residues. Losses at the gene ends were 6 bases for V and 5 bases for J; bases not matched to a gene: 15. The DNA for the CDR3 is TGTGCCAGCTCCCCGCGTACAGGGGCCCGAGGGACCGGGGAGCTGTTTTTT. The encoded protein is CASSPRTGARGTGELFF.

The chain carries TRBV5-5 and TRBJ2-6, with D uncertain. Germline V lookup: CDR1 SGHKS, CDR2 YYEKEE (reference sequence). The ends were cut back, 3 bases at V and 8 bases at J, with 18 bases in the middle. The CDR3 has 16 amino acids. The CDR3 nucleotides are TGTGCCAGCAGCTCCCAGGCAGTGCAGTTTCCCAACGTCCTGACTTTC. Amino acid sequence: CASSSQAVQFPNVLTF.

V usage is TRBV4-1 and J usage is TRBJ2-2, with a tentative D call TRBD2 (6 bases). The CDR3 contains 16 residues. V lost 3 bases to trimming and J lost 5 bases, with 16 bases between them. The germline V gene has CDR1 MGHRA and CDR2 YSYEKL. This CDR3 reads CASSHGRDSITGELFF. The CDR3 DNA follows: TGCGCCAGCAGCCACGGCCGGGACTCAATTACCGGGGAGCTGTTTTTT.

This chain links TRBV4-2 with TRBJ2-5; 7 bases match TRBD2. The V gene end was trimmed by 4 bases and the J gene end by 5 bases; junction bases not matched to a gene: 7. This CDR3 has 14 residues. Per germline, CDR1 LGHNA and CDR2 YNFKEQ. In DNA form, the CDR3 reads TGTGCCAGCAGCCCAAGCGCGCGGGGGGAGACCCAGTACTTC. Its protein is CASSPSARGETQYF.

This clone was picked up one time. This rearrangement joins TRBV9 to TRBJ2-1; 12 bases match TRBD2. CDR3 length equals 15 residues. Per the germline V gene, CDR1 is SGDLS and CDR2 is YYNGEE. With V trimmed by 3 bases and J by 7 bases, 5 bases remained unmatched. Here the CDR3 reads CASSALAGGLNEQFF. CDR3 in DNA: TGTGCCAGCAGCGCCCTAGCGGGGGGGCTGAATGAGCAGTTCTTC. Together with reference TRBV9 and TRBJ2-1, the CDR3 gives the full variable domain: DSGVTQTPKHLITATGQRVTLRCSPRSGDLSVYWYQQSLDQGLQFLIQYYNGEERAKGNILERFSAQQFPDLHSELNLSSLELGDSALYFCASSALAGGLNEQFFGPGTRLTVL.

The chain has TRBV4-1 and TRBJ1-4; D is unresolved. This CDR3 has 14 amino acids. V was clipped by 0 bases and J by 8 bases, with 10 bases between them. The germline gives CDR1 MGHRA, CDR2 YSYEKL. The CDR3 loop is CASSQDPGSEKLFF. The CDR3 region has the DNA TGCGCCAGCAGCCAAGATCCCGGGTCGGAAAAACTGTTTTTT.

This clone was observed a single time. The rearrangement links TRBV5-6 to TRBJ1-1, with a possible D match to TRBD1 (6 bases). The CDR3 runs 14 residues. V gave up 4 bases and J gave up 5 bases, with 15 bases separating them. Germline V CDR1 and CDR2: SGHDT, YYEEEE. The CDR3 protein is CASSPGGGGTEAFF. In nucleotides, the CDR3 is TGTGCCAGCAGCCCGGGAGGGGGAGGGACTGAAGCTTTCTTT.

V gene TRBV5-1 combines with J gene TRBJ2-5; tentatively, D is TRBD1 (5 bases). The V gene lost 5 bases and the J gene lost 5 bases, with 13 bases spanning the gap. This CDR3 has 13 residues. Germline V CDR1 and CDR2: SGHRS, YFSETQ. The CDR3 is CASSARGGETQYF. CDR3 DNA sequence: TGCGCCAGCAGTGCAAGGGGTGGGGAGACCCAGTACTTC.

The rearrangement links TRBV14 to TRBJ2-5, with 8 nucleotides matching TRBD2. Germline V lookup: CDR1 SGHDN, CDR2 FVKESK. The CDR3 contains 13 residues. V dropped 11 bases and J dropped 1; count of bases not matched to a gene: 6. Written as DNA, the CDR3 is TGTGCCTCTTCGCGGGGGGCCCAAGAGACCCAGTACTTC. Translated, it gives CASSRGAQETQYF. The variable domain in full, with the rest retrieved from reference TRBV14 and TRBJ2-5, is EAGVTQFPSHSVIEKGQTVTLRCDPISGHDNLYWYRRVMGKEIKFLLHFVKESKQDESGMPNNRFLAERTGGTYSTLKVQPAELEDSGVYFCASSRGAQETQYFGPGTRLLVL.

The chain uses TRBV19 and TRBJ2-7; D ambiguous. CDR3 length equals 15 residues. CDR1 and CDR2 (germline): LNHDA, SQIVND (reference sequence). Trimming left V 5 bases short and J 3 bases short, with 17 bases between. CDR3 in amino acids: CASSANGRGDYEQYF. Written as DNA, the CDR3 is TGTGCCAGTAGTGCTAACGGGCGAGGTGACTACGAGCAGTACTTC.

The V and J genes are TRBV6-5 and TRBJ1-2; 8 bases fit TRBD1. Germline-derived CDR1 and CDR2 are MNHEY and SVGAGI. The CDR3 is made up of 13 amino acids. Trimming at V came to 6 bases and at J to 6 bases, leaving 6 bases not matched to a gene. The CDR3 bases are TGTGCCAGCAGACGTGGGACAGGCGATGGCTACACCTTC. Its protein product is CASRRGTGDGYTF.

The rearrangement uses TRBV30 and TRBJ2-5; TRBD2 matches at 12 bases. V shed 4 bases, J shed 3 bases, and the junction held 24 bases outside the gene matches. In germline, CDR1 is GTSNPN, CDR2 SVGIG (reference sequence). The CDR3 is made up of 21 amino acids. CDR3 in amino acids: CAWTNKQAASGGALRKETQYF. DNA for the CDR3: TGTGCCTGGACTAATAAACAAGCCGCTAGCGGGGGGGCCCTGCGTAAAGAGACCCAGTACTTC.

The chain is built from TRBV10-3 and TRBJ2-7, with 10 bases lining up with TRBD1. The CDR3 contains 14 residues. Unmatched junction bases numbered 3, after V lost 3 bases and J lost 4 bases. Germline CDR1 is ENHRY and CDR2 is SYGVKD. In DNA form, the CDR3 reads TGTGCCATCAGTGACCGGACAGGGGGGTACGAGCAGTACTTC. This encodes CAISDRTGGYEQYF.

The chain recombines TRBV21-1 with TRBJ2-7; TRBD2, the table's D call, lacks a check against the DNA. TRBV21-1 is deemed a pseudogene. The length of the CDR3 is 15 residues. CDR3 residues: CASSLKARSSYEQYF. CDR3 bases: TGTGCCAGCAGCTTAAAAGCGAGATCTTCCTACGAGCAGTACTTC.

The chain recombines TRBV5-1 with TRBJ2-5; TRBD2 aligns across 7 bases. V lost 7 bases to trimming and J lost 0 bases; unmatched junction nucleotides: 3. In germline, CDR1 is SGHRS, CDR2 YFSETQ. This CDR3 region has 13 residues. The CDR3 region has the DNA TGCGCCAGCCGCCGGGGGGACCAAGAGACCCAGTACTTC. It codes for CASRRGDQETQYF.

The rearrangement joins TRBV6-5 to TRBJ2-4; the D is unclear. Trimming shortened V by 2 bases and J by 5 bases, and 10 bases separated the two germline ends. The CDR3 is 14 residues long. Germline V gene sequence: CDR1 MNHEY, CDR2 SVGAGI. The CDR3, as DNA: TGTGCCAGCAGTTACCAGGACGGCGAAAACATTCAGTACTTC. Translating gives CASSYQDGENIQYF.

The rearrangement uses TRBV28 and TRBJ1-4; D remains ambiguous. V was shortened by 5 bases and J by 8 bases, with 9 bases between the two germline ends. CDR1 is MDHEN and CDR2 is SYDVKM in the germline V gene. The CDR3 runs to 12 residues. CDR3 amino acids: CASSEGGEKLFF. CDR3 nucleotide sequence: TGTGCCAGCAGTGAGGGTGGCGAAAAACTGTTTTTT.

V is TRBV5-4 and J is TRBJ2-3, with TRBD1 matching 9 bases. The CDR3 extends over 18 amino acids. From germline, CDR1 is SGHNT and CDR2 YYREEE (reference sequence). Germline trimming cut 6 bases from V and 3 bases from J; bases unmatched to any gene: 17. The CDR3 sequence is CASNPGTGLRLGTDTQYF. In DNA, the CDR3 is TGTGCCAGCAACCCCGGGACAGGGCTAAGGCTGGGGACAGATACGCAGTATTTT.

This clone was observed a handful of times. Other DNA sequences from this sample encode an identical CDR3 as well. The chain carries TRBV5-6 and TRBJ1-1; TRBD1 might be the D (5 bases). The CDR3 sequence is 13 residues long. Trimming pared 4 bases from V and 4 bases from J, leaving 11 bases between. Germline CDR1 reads SGHDT; CDR2 reads YYEEEE. In nucleotides, the CDR3 is TGTGCCAGCAGCCAGACGGGGGGCACTGAAGCTTTCTTT. This codes for CASSQTGGTEAFF.

This clone was picked up one time. The chain carries TRBV21-1 and TRBJ2-7; no DNA check was done on the table's D call, TRBD1. TRBV21-1 is tagged as a pseudogene. The CDR3 loop spans 18 amino acids. CDR3 sequence: CASSKDRFTGQLLYEQYF. The CDR3 DNA follows: TGTGCCAGCAGCAAAGATCGGTTTACAGGGCAGCTCCTCTACGAGCAGTACTTC.

The J gene is TRBJ1-1, the V gene TRBV4-3; no reliable D call. Looked up from germline, CDR1 is LGHNA and CDR2 is YSLEER. This CDR3 has 13 amino acids. Trimming stripped 0 bases from V and 7 bases from J, with 9 bases between. The CDR3 sequence: CASSQDVLREAFF. The CDR3 coding sequence is TGCGCCAGCAGCCAAGATGTCCTGCGTGAAGCTTTCTTT.